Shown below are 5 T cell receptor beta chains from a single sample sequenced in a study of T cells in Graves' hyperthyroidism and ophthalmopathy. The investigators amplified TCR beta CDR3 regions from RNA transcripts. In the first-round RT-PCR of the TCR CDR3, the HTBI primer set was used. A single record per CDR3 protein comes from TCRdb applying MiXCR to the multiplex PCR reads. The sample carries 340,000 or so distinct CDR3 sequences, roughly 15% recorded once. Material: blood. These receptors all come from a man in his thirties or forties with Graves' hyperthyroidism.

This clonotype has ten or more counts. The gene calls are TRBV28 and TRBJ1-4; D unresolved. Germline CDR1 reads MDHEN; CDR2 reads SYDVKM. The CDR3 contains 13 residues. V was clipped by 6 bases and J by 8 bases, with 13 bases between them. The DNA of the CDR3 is TGTGCCAGCAGGCCAGGAGGCGGCGAAAAACTGTTTTTT. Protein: CASRPGGGEKLFF. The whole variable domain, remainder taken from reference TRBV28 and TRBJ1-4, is DVKVTQSSRYLVKRTGEKVFLECVQDMDHENMFWYRQDPGLGLRLIYFSYDVKMKEKGDIPEGYSVSREKKERFSLILESASTNQTSMYLCASRPGGGEKLFFGSGTQLSVL.

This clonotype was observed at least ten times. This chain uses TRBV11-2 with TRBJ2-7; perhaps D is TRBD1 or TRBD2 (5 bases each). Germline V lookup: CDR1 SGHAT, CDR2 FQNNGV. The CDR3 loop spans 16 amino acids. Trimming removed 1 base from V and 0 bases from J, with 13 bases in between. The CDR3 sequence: CASSLGGTETSYEQYF. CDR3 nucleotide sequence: TGTGCCAGCAGCTTAGGGGGGACGGAAACCTCCTACGAGCAGTACTTC.

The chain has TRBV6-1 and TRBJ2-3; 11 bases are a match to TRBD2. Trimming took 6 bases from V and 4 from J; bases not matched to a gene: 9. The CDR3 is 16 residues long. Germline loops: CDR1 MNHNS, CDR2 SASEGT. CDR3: CASRQTSGSSADTQYF. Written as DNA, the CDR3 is TGTGCCAGCAGACAAACTAGCGGGAGTAGTGCAGATACGCAGTATTTT.

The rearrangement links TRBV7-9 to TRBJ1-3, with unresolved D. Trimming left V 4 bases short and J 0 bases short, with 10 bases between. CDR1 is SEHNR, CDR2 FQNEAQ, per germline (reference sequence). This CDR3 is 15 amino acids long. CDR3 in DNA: TGTGCCAGCAGCTGGGGATATCTCTCTGGAAACACCATATATTTT. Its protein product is CASSWGYLSGNTIYF. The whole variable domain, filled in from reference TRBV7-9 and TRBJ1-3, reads DTGVSQNPRHKITKRGQNVTFRCDPISEHNRLYWYRQTLGQGPEFLTYFQNEAQLEKSRLLSDRFSAERPKGSFSTLEIQRTEQGDSAMYLCASSWGYLSGNTIYFGEGSWLTVV.

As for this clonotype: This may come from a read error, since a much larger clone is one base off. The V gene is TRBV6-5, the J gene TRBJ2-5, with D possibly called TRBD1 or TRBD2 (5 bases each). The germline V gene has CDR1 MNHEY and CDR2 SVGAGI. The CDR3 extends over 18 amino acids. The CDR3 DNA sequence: TGTGCCAGCAGTTCCGCAGGGCGGAGGCCGAGGGTTAAAGAGACCCAGCACTTC. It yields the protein CASSSAGRRPRVKETQHF.